Each of the 10 T cell receptor beta chains below was sequenced from the same sample in a study of CD8+ T cells in alopecia areata. Following extraction, RNA underwent reverse transcription to cDNA, which served as the sequencing template. TCRdb's table, derived via immunoSEQ multiplex PCR, lists solely in-frame clones and lacks some. The sample lists about 180,000 clones; approximately 49% were seen once. Described treatment: oral pan-JAK inhibitor, 5-10 mg twice daily. The material sequenced was CD8+ T cells sorted from blood, taken at approximately week 51, from a patient treated with tofacitinib. These receptors all come from a human donor with alopecia areata.

The gene calls are TRBV5-1 and TRBJ2-3, with D possibly matching TRBD1 (5 bases). Germline V CDR1 and CDR2: SGHRS, YFSETQ. V was trimmed by 0 bases and J by 2 bases, leaving 10 bases between them. CDR3 length: 15 amino acids. The CDR3 bases are TGCGCCAGCAGCTTGGAACCAGGGAACACAGATACGCAGTATTTT. This gives the protein CASSLEPGNTDTQYF. Complete variable domain (other parts from reference TRBV5-1 and TRBJ2-3): KAGVTQTPRYLIKTRGQQVTLSCSPISGHRSVSWYQQTPGQGLQFLFEYFSETQRNKGNFPGRFSGRQFSNSRSEMNVSTLELGDSALYLCASSLEPGNTDTQYFGPGTRLTVL.

This sequence joins TRBV5-1 and TRBJ2-1; D is ambiguous. Trimming took off 0 bases at V and 2 bases at J, with 9 bases between the two ends. The CDR3 totals 15 residues. Germline V gene data show CDR1 as SGHRS and CDR2 as YFSETQ. The CDR3 coding sequence is TGCGCCAGCAGCTTGGTGCCTGGAACCTACAATGAGCAGTTCTTC. Translated: CASSLVPGTYNEQFF.

The chain is built from TRBV25-1 and TRBJ2-5; 10 bases agree with TRBD2. CDR1 MGHDK and CDR2 SYGVNS come from the germline V gene. The CDR3 has 16 amino acids. The J segment lost 5 bases and the V segment lost 5 bases, leaving 11 bases of the junction unmatched. DNA of the CDR3: TGTGCCAGCAGTAGTCCCGAGCGGGGGGGCCGGGAGACCCAGTACTTC. Translation: CASSSPERGGRETQYF.

This clone was recorded only once. The rearrangement uses TRBV6-5 and TRBJ1-2, with D unresolved. From germline, CDR1 is MNHEY and CDR2 SVGAGI. Trimming removed 2 bases from V and 4 bases from J, with 8 bases in between. The CDR3 covers 13 residues. CDR3 DNA sequence: TGTGCCAGCAGTTACGACGGCGGCTATGGCTACACCTTC. As protein: CASSYDGGYGYTF.

This chain connects TRBV18 to TRBJ1-1; D unresolved. Germline-derived CDR1 and CDR2 are KGHSH and LQKENI. V lost 1 base to trimming and J lost 0 bases, with 21 bases between them. This CDR3 is 19 amino acids long. The CDR3 loop reads CASSPRFPGPYLMNTEAFF. In nucleotides, the CDR3 is TGTGCCAGCTCACCACGTTTTCCAGGACCGTATTTAATGAACACTGAAGCTTTCTTT.

This sequence joins TRBV27 and TRBJ1-2, with 8 bases matching TRBD1. The germline V gene has CDR1 MNHEY and CDR2 SMNVEV (reference sequence). Trimming removed 5 bases from V and 7 bases from J; junction bases left unmatched: 9. CDR3 size: 14 residues. CDR3 in DNA: TGTGCCAGCAGTCCGAGTGCGGACAGGGTTGGCTACACCTTC. The encoded protein is CASSPSADRVGYTF.

The rearrangement links TRBV25-1 to TRBJ1-1; a possible D gene is TRBD1 (5 bases). The V end was cut by 6 bases, the J end by 3 bases, with 23 bases between. CDR1 and CDR2 (germline): MGHDK, SYGVNS. The CDR3 has 17 amino acids. Here the CDR3 reads CASSPAGEGLRDTEAFF. DNA of the CDR3: TGTGCCAGCAGCCCAGCGGGGGAAGGATTGAGAGACACTGAAGCTTTCTTT. The whole variable domain, filled in from reference TRBV25-1 and TRBJ1-1, reads EADIYQTPRYLVIGTGKKITLECSQTMGHDKMYWYQQDPGMELHLIHYSYGVNSTEKGDLSSESTVSRIRTEHFPLTLESARPSHTSQYLCASSPAGEGLRDTEAFFGQGTRLTVV.

This rearrangement joins TRBV30 to TRBJ1-2; D is unclear. Germline V gene lookup returns CDR1 GTSNPN and CDR2 SVGIG (reference sequence). This CDR3 contains 15 residues. The V and J ends lost 0 bases and 5 bases respectively, with 16 bases between them. The CDR3 bases are TGTGCCTGGAGTGTACCCCTCTCGGGCGGATATGGCTACACCTTC. Translating it yields CAWSVPLSGGYGYTF.

This clone turned up a few times. The chain employs TRBV5-1 and TRBJ2-1; D is possibly TRBD1 (6 bases). The CDR3 loop spans 14 amino acids. Germline lookup yields CDR1 SGHRS and CDR2 YFSETQ. The V gene lost 0 bases and the J gene lost 7 bases, with 11 bases spanning the gap. The CDR3 nucleotides read TGCGCCAGCAGCTTGGAGGACAGTATTAATGAGCAGTTCTTC. The encoded protein is CASSLEDSINEQFF. The whole variable domain, remainder taken from reference TRBV5-1 and TRBJ2-1, is KAGVTQTPRYLIKTRGQQVTLSCSPISGHRSVSWYQQTPGQGLQFLFEYFSETQRNKGNFPGRFSGRQFSNSRSEMNVSTLELGDSALYLCASSLEDSINEQFFGPGTRLTVL.

V usage is TRBV27 and J usage is TRBJ1-4, with a weak D call TRBD1 (5 bases). The CDR3 totals 15 residues. The V gene lost 5 bases and the J gene lost 8 bases, with 18 bases spanning the gap. The germline V gene has CDR1 MNHEY and CDR2 SMNVEV (reference sequence). The CDR3 DNA reads TGTGCCAGCAGTCCATATGGGGGAGTAGGAGAAAAACTGTTTTTT. Translating it yields CASSPYGGVGEKLFF.